Below are 30 T cell receptor beta chains sequenced from a single sample in a study of blood T cell repertoires in COVID-19. TCRdb's copy holds only in-frame clones and misses some; the assay was immunoSEQ multiplex PCR. The data show 50,000 to 65,000 clones, about 83% seen once. The sequencing input was peripheral blood. The receptor set was obtained from a man aged 35 to 55 with active COVID-19.

This chain joins TRBV6-5 and TRBJ1-1; 7 nucleotides match TRBD1. The CDR3 extends over 14 amino acids. With V trimmed by 7 bases and J by 2 bases, 7 bases remained unmatched. CDR1 and CDR2 (germline): MNHEY, SVGAGI. This CDR3 is CASTQGQQNTEAFF. CDR3 nucleotides: TGTGCCAGCACCCAGGGACAGCAAAACACTGAAGCTTTCTTT.

The chain couples TRBV7-8 to TRBJ1-3, with a possible D match to TRBD1 (6 bases). The V and J ends lost 1 base and 7 bases respectively, with 20 bases between them. The CDR3 runs to 17 residues. Germline CDR1 SGHVS, CDR2 FQNEAQ. This CDR3 reads CASSLGLRGRLGNTIYF. The CDR3 DNA follows: TGTGCCAGCAGCTTAGGGCTCAGGGGTCGCTTGGGGAACACCATATATTTT.

The rearrangement links TRBV3-1 (or the pseudogene TRBV3-2) to TRBJ2-5; 9 nucleotides align to TRBD2. This CDR3 has 17 amino acids. From germline, CDR1 is LGHDT and CDR2 YNNKEL (reference sequence). J lost 5 bases, V lost 0 bases, and 10 bases had no gene match. Here the CDR3 DNA reads TGTGCCAGCAGCCAAGACTCCCTCGGGACTAGCCTTGAGACCCAGTACTTC. This sequence encodes CASSQDSLGTSLETQYF.

The chain combines TRBV19 with TRBJ2-3; TRBD2 matches at 7 bases. Germline V gene data show CDR1 as LNHDA and CDR2 as SQIVND (reference sequence). V shed 5 bases, J shed 4 bases, and the junction held 12 bases outside the gene matches. The CDR3 extends over 16 amino acids. CDR3 bases: TGTGCCAGTAGTCCATCTAGCGGTTCATCCCCAGATACGCAGTATTTT. This codes for CASSPSSGSSPDTQYF.

The genes are TRBV27 and TRBJ2-7; 15 positions match TRBD2. Germline V gene sequence: CDR1 MNHEY, CDR2 SMNVEV (reference sequence). The CDR3 totals 19 residues. Unmatched junction bases numbered 11, after V lost 5 bases and J lost 0 bases. In DNA form, the CDR3 reads TGTGCCAGCAGTCCCGGGACTAGCGGGAGGCTTACCTACTCCTACGAGCAGTACTTC. Its translation: CASSPGTSGRLTYSYEQYF.

V gene TRBV10-2 combines with J gene TRBJ2-3; D is possibly TRBD2 (5 bases). Deletions cut 8 bases from V and 5 bases from J, with 17 bases between. The CDR3 runs to 14 residues. Germline loops: CDR1 WSHSY, CDR2 SAAADI. CDR3 nucleotide sequence: TGCGCCAGCGGGCGAGGGTTTAACGAAGATACGCAGTATTTT. Translating it yields CASGRGFNEDTQYF.

As regards this clone: Other DNA sequences from this sample encode an identical CDR3 as well. The chain couples TRBV7-9 to TRBJ2-3; tentatively, D is TRBD2 (7 bases). V was pared by 7 bases and J by 0 bases, with 11 bases between. This CDR3 comprises 14 residues. Per the germline V gene, CDR1 is SEHNR and CDR2 is FQNEAQ (reference sequence). The CDR3 nucleotides are TGTGCCAGCACAGGGGAGGGGAGCACAGATACGCAGTATTTT. It specifies CASTGEGSTDTQYF.

The chain couples TRBV11-2 to TRBJ2-7, with 9 bases that match TRBD2. CDR3 size: 12 residues. With 8 bases clipped from V and 3 bases from J, the junction kept 2 bases outside the gene matches. The germline V gene has CDR1 SGHAT and CDR2 FQNNGV. As DNA, the CDR3 is TGTGCCAGCTCTAGCGGGATCTACGAGCAGTACTTC. Translating it yields CASSSGIYEQYF.

The table lists this clone with a few counts. V usage is TRBV19 and J usage is TRBJ2-7; D possibly corresponds to TRBD1 (6 bases). V shed 5 bases and J shed 2 bases, with 19 bases lying between them. Germline V gives CDR1 LNHDA, CDR2 SQIVND (reference sequence). This CDR3 has 16 residues. The CDR3 sequence: CASSFSSLTGTYEQYF. In nucleotides, the CDR3 is TGTGCCAGTAGTTTCTCATCCCTGACAGGAACCTACGAGCAGTACTTC.

The chain employs TRBV11-2 and TRBJ2-1; 8 bases line up with TRBD2. Looked up from germline, CDR1 is SGHAT and CDR2 is FQNNGV. This CDR3 is 15 amino acids long. Losses at the gene ends were 4 bases for V and 2 bases for J; bases not matched to a gene: 4. The CDR3 bases are TGTGCCAGCAGCTCTACTAGCGGAACCTACAATGAGCAGTTCTTC. It translates to CASSSTSGTYNEQFF. Complete variable domain (other parts from reference TRBV11-2 and TRBJ2-1): EAGVAQSPRYKIIEKRQSVAFWCNPISGHATLYWYQQILGQGPKLLIQFQNNGVVDDSQLPKDRFSAERLKGVDSTLKIQPAKLEDSAVYLCASSSTSGTYNEQFFGPGTRLTVL.

This clone was recorded only once. The chain joins TRBV6-5 to TRBJ1-2; D is unclear. CDR1 MNHEY and CDR2 SVGAGI come from the germline V gene. Trimming removed 6 bases from V and 4 bases from J, with 15 bases in between. The CDR3 contains 14 residues. The CDR3 DNA is TGTGCCAGCAGCCGAGGGTTGCCCACCTATGGCTACACCTTC. It specifies CASSRGLPTYGYTF.

This chain links TRBV6-5 with TRBJ1-6, with D possibly matching TRBD1 (6 bases). The CDR3 contains 16 residues. V lost 0 bases to trimming and J lost 9 bases, with 15 bases between them. Germline V gene lookup returns CDR1 MNHEY and CDR2 SVGAGI. The CDR3: CASSYSFQGTGSPLHF. The CDR3 nucleotides are TGTGCCAGCAGTTACTCGTTTCAGGGGACGGGTTCACCCCTCCACTTT.

The V call is TRBV15, the J call TRBJ2-7, with TRBD1 identical over 9 bases. Trimming removed 4 bases from V and 7 bases from J; junction bases left unmatched: 8. The CDR3 covers 14 residues. CDR1 and CDR2 (germline): LNHNV, YYDKDF (reference sequence). CDR3 residues: CATSNWDREGEQYF. The CDR3 region has the DNA TGTGCCACCAGCAATTGGGACAGGGAGGGGGAGCAGTACTTC.

The chain uses TRBV30 and TRBJ2-3, with TRBD2 matching over 11 bases. CDR3 length: 17 amino acids. Germline CDR1 and CDR2: GTSNPN and SVGIG (reference sequence). V dropped 3 bases and J dropped 4; count of bases not matched to a gene: 12. In DNA form, the CDR3 reads TGTGCCTGGAGCCCGAGGGTTGTAGCGGGAGGGTCAGATACGCAGTATTTT. Its translation: CAWSPRVVAGGSDTQYF.

The CDR3 DNA reads as TGTGCCAGCAGCTTTTGGGCTAGCGGGTTTTACAATGAGCAGTTCTTC. Translation gives CASSFWASGFYNEQFF. The chain uses TRBV11-2 and TRBJ2-1; TRBD2 aligns across 8 bases. Germline values: CDR1 SGHAT, CDR2 FQNNGV. The CDR3 covers 16 residues. The J segment lost 4 bases and the V segment lost 3 bases, leaving 8 bases of the junction unmatched.

The CDR3 DNA sequence: TGTGCCAGCAGCCACCGGGACACCTACACCGGGGAGCTGTTTTTT. Residues: CASSHRDTYTGELFF. The chain employs TRBV3-1 (or the pseudogene TRBV3-2) and TRBJ2-2, with D perhaps TRBD1 (6 bases). This CDR3 region has 15 residues. V lost 3 bases and J 3 bases, leaving 11 bases between the germline ends. Germline lookup yields CDR1 LGHDT and CDR2 YNNKEL (reference sequence).

This clone rates as medium-sized (0.01 to 0.1%). The chain combines TRBV4-1 with TRBJ2-7; TRBD1 aligns across 7 bases. The J segment lost 4 bases and the V segment lost 4 bases, leaving 7 bases of the junction unmatched. CDR1 is MGHRA, CDR2 YSYEKL, per germline. This CDR3 contains 14 residues. The CDR3 is CASSPRQGEYEQYF. The CDR3 coding sequence is TGCGCCAGCAGCCCTCGACAGGGTGAGTACGAGCAGTACTTC.

The DNA of the CDR3 is TGTGCCAGCAGCCCTACTAGCGGGAGGGCCCGAAACATTCAGTACTTC. This gives the protein CASSPTSGRARNIQYF. The rearrangement joins TRBV7-9 to TRBJ2-4; 13 nucleotides line up with TRBD2. Germline CDR1 reads SEHNR; CDR2 reads FQNEAQ (reference sequence). There are 16 residues in the CDR3. After removal of 5 bases from V and 6 bases from J, the junction contained 7 bases not matched to a gene.

The rearrangement joins TRBV6-6 to TRBJ1-6; 7 bases line up with TRBD1. CDR1 is MNHNY and CDR2 is SVGAGI in the germline V gene (reference sequence). The CDR3 spans 14 residues. The ends lost 4 bases at V and 5 bases at J; junction bases unmatched: 2. The chain's CDR3 is CASSLGTDNSPLHF. DNA for the CDR3: TGTGCCAGCAGTTTAGGGACAGATAATTCACCCCTCCACTTT.

The chain is built from TRBV11-3 and TRBJ2-7, with TRBD1 matching over 7 bases. J lost 2 bases, V lost 1 base, and 5 bases had no gene match. Per germline, CDR1 SGHNT and CDR2 YENEEA. The CDR3 runs to 15 residues. CDR3: CASSLGPGQAYEQYF. In DNA, the CDR3 is TGTGCCAGCAGCTTAGGCCCCGGACAGGCCTACGAGCAGTACTTC.

The gene calls are TRBV7-8 and TRBJ2-3; possibly TRBD2 for D (6 bases). V gave up 5 bases and J gave up 5 bases, with 20 bases separating them. The CDR3 runs 16 residues. The germline V gene has CDR1 SGHVS and CDR2 FQNEAQ. The CDR3: CASSPVAGGYIDTQYF. The CDR3 region has the DNA TGTGCCAGCAGCCCGGTAGCTGGAGGGTATATAGATACGCAGTATTTT.

The chain is built from TRBV28 and TRBJ2-5; possible D gene TRBD2, 6 bases. Germline loops: CDR1 MDHEN, CDR2 SYDVKM. V shed 3 bases and J shed 2 bases, with 13 bases lying between them. The CDR3 loop spans 15 amino acids. The CDR3, as DNA: TGTGCCAGCAGTTTTCTCCAGGAGGGACAAGAGACCCAGTACTTC. This gives the protein CASSFLQEGQETQYF.

The chain joins TRBV19 to TRBJ2-1, with D perhaps TRBD2 (6 bases). Per germline, CDR1 LNHDA and CDR2 SQIVND (reference sequence). Trimming cost V 3 bases and J 6 bases, with 12 bases left between them. This CDR3 is built from 14 residues. CDR3 in DNA: TGTGCCAGTAGTATTCGGAGGGAGCCCAATGAGCAGTTCTTC. Encoded protein: CASSIRREPNEQFF.

CDR3 region: CASSPTPARTAGNTIYF. CDR3 coding DNA: TGTGCCAGTAGTCCAACCCCAGCCCGGACAGCCGGAAACACCATATATTTT. The chain recombines TRBV19 with TRBJ1-3; tentative D call: TRBD1 (6 bases). Trimming took off 5 bases at V and 4 bases at J, with 21 bases between the two ends. The germline CDR1 and CDR2 sequences are LNHDA and SQIVND (reference sequence). The CDR3 has 17 residues.

The rearrangement uses TRBV12-5 and TRBJ2-3; 7 nucleotides match TRBD1. The CDR3 contains 13 residues. The ends lost 7 bases at V and 5 bases at J; junction bases unmatched: 6. Germline CDR1 is LGHNT and CDR2 is FRNRAP. The CDR3 bases are TGTGCTAGTGCCCTCCCAGGGGGAGATACGCAGTATTTT. Protein: CASALPGGDTQYF.

The chain employs TRBV6-1 and TRBJ1-2; D gene unclear. The germline gives CDR1 MNHNS, CDR2 SASEGT. The V gene lost 0 bases and the J gene lost 4 bases, with 21 bases spanning the gap. This CDR3 spans 18 amino acids. The CDR3 region is CASSEAGPRIFPAYGYTF. CDR3 DNA sequence: TGTGCCAGCAGTGAAGCGGGCCCACGAATCTTTCCTGCCTATGGCTACACCTTC.

The chain has TRBV19 and TRBJ2-3; a possible D gene is TRBD2 (6 bases). CDR3 length equals 15 residues. Germline lookup yields CDR1 LNHDA and CDR2 SQIVND (reference sequence). V was cut by 3 bases and J by 4 bases, with 14 bases left in between. The CDR3 bases are TGTGCCAGTAGTATTTCGTGGGGGAGGCCAGATACGCAGTATTTT. It specifies CASSISWGRPDTQYF.

The V call is TRBV9, the J call TRBJ2-1; TRBD1 aligns across 9 bases. The CDR3 consists of 15 residues. The V gene end was trimmed by 0 bases and the J gene end by 5 bases; junction bases not matched to a gene: 3. In germline, CDR1 is SGDLS, CDR2 YYNGEE. The CDR3 spells CASSVGQGVDNEQFF. The CDR3 nucleotides read TGTGCCAGCAGCGTAGGACAGGGGGTAGACAATGAGCAGTTCTTC.

The chain employs TRBV14 and TRBJ1-4, with D unclear. The germline V gene encodes CDR1 SGHDN and CDR2 FVKESK. Trimming removed 6 bases at V and 7 bases at J, with 15 bases between. The CDR3 covers 14 residues. This CDR3 is CASSPGRWGEKLFF. The CDR3 DNA sequence: TGTGCCAGCAGTCCCGGGAGGTGGGGTGAAAAACTGTTTTTT.

CDR3 in DNA: TGTGCCAGCAGCCAGGGGAGGGTTGGATCTGGAAACACCATATATTTT. Its protein is CASSQGRVGSGNTIYF. The chain employs TRBV11-2 and TRBJ1-3; maybe TRBD1 (6 bases). Per germline, CDR1 SGHAT and CDR2 FQNNGV. This CDR3 is 16 amino acids long. Trimming removed 5 bases from V and 1 base from J, with 15 bases in between.